Sequencing of this TCR beta chain was carried out in a study of cytomegalovirus exposure and HLA in healthy donors. Study outcomes and limitations: According to a later analysis, most TCR beta chains associated with CMV appeared HLA-restricted. According to the study, roughly 160 TCR beta chains were cytomegalovirus-associated. The study had only CMV serostatus as immune exposure information.

Though probably carrying unrecorded immune exposures, donors were nominally healthy at sampling. About this clone: Its specificity is unknown.

V was shortened by 7 bases and J by 3 bases, with 19 bases between the two germline ends. This CDR3 spans 15 amino acids. The germline CDR1 and CDR2 sequences are SGHRS and YFSETQ. Primers: 60 Vbeta forward and 13 Jbeta reverse. Measured with immunoSEQ multiplex PCR; TCRdb has only the in-frame clones, and not every one. This table holds tens of thousands of clones, roughly 63% found once. The TCR was taken from a boy aged 5-17 years in good health and CMV-seropositive. The sample consisted of PBMCs. The chain is built from TRBV5-1 and TRBJ1-2; maybe TRBD1 (5 bases). The CDR3 nucleotides are TGCGCCAGCCGAAGGGAGGGACCCCGGTACTATGGCTACACCTTC. It codes for CASRREGPRYYGYTF.